This TCR beta chain originates from a study of regulatory T cells in long-lasting Graves disease. Library construction for TCR beta used iRepertoire HTBI primers and Arm-PCR of CDR3 regions. TCRdb reprocessed the multiplex PCR reads via MiXCR and lists one record per CDR3 protein. The data show about 370,000 distinct CDR3 sequences, 15% to 18% seen once. This clonotype was recorded many times. Time point described: newly diagnosed GD, antithyroid drugs for less than 3 months. Following extraction of RNA from PBMCs, that RNA was used to make the TCR library. The TCR sequence derives from a female donor with Graves disease. The material sequenced was peripheral blood mononuclear cells (PBMCs), taken at new diagnosis, from a patient treated with antithyroid drugs.

The CDR3 nucleotides read TGTGCCAGCAGTCTCCCGGACAGGGGGAACGGGGAGCTGTTTTTT. As protein: CASSLPDRGNGELFF. The rearrangement uses TRBV28 and TRBJ2-2; TRBD1 matches at 10 bases. The CDR3 runs to 15 residues. Germline CDR1 reads MDHEN; CDR2 reads SYDVKM. V gave up 5 bases and J gave up 7 bases; unmatched junction bases: 7.